This T cell receptor beta chain emerged from a study of beta chain features in type 1 diabetes. Study-wide results and caveats: Among all four CD4+ subsets, Type 1 diabetes patients had TCRB CDR3s that were moderately but significantly shorter. Using cDNA template may skew counts toward highly expressing activated cells. Across patients, naive, central memory and Treg TCRB repertoires exhibited apparently greater similarity than was observed across healthy donors.

Expressed TCRB transcripts were sequenced, since all the RNA that had been isolated was reverse transcribed. The assay was immunoSEQ multiplex PCR, and TCRdb's table has in-frame clones only and misses some. Here the sample spans tens of thousands of clones, 68% being singletons. In regard to this clone: The antigen remains undetermined.

This CDR3 comprises 12 residues. With 7 bases removed from V and 3 bases from J, the gap between germline ends came to 7 bases. Germline CDR1 reads SNHLY; CDR2 reads FYNNEI. The authors took one heparinised blood draw, averaging approximately 120 mL, from each donor. J is TRBJ1-5 and V is TRBV2; possible D gene TRBD1, 5 bases. Sequencing was done on a sample of stem cell memory CD4+ T cells from blood. The TCR was taken from a woman aged 40 to 55 with type 1 diabetes. The CDR3 is CASNRINQPQHF. The CDR3 DNA is TGTGCCAGCAACAGGATCAATCAGCCCCAGCATTTT. Full variable domain (outside the CDR3, taken from reference TRBV2 and TRBJ1-5): EPEVTQTPSHQVTQMGQEVILRCVPISNHLYFYWYRQILGQKVEFLVSFYNNEISEKSEIFDDQFSVERPDGSNFTLKIRSTKLEDSAMYFCASNRINQPQHFGDGTRLSIL.